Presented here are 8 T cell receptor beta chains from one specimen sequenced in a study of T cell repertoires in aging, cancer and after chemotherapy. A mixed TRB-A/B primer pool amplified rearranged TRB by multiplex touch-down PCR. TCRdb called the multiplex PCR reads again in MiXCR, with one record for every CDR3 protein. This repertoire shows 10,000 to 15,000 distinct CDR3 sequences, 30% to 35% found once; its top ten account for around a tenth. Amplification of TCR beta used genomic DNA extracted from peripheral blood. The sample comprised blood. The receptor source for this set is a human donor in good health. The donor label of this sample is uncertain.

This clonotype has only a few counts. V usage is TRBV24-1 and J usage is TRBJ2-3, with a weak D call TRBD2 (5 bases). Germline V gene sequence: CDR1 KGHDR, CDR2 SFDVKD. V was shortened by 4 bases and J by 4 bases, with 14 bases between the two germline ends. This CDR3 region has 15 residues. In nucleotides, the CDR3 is TGTGCCACCAGTGAAGGGATAAGCGGTTCAGATACGCAGTATTTT. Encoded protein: CATSEGISGSDTQYF.

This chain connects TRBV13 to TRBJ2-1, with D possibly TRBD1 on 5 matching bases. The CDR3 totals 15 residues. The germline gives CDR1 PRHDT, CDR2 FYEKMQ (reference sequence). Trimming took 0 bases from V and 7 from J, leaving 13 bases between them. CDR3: CASSLGRGRLNEQFF. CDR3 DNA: TGTGCCAGCAGCTTAGGTAGGGGAAGGTTAAATGAGCAGTTCTTC.

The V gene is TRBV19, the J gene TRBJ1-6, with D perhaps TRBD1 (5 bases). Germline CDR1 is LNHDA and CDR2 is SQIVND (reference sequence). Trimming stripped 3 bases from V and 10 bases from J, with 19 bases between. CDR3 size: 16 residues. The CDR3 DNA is TGTGCCAGTAGTATCTATTTTCTCAGGGACGGGTCACCCCTCCACTTT. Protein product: CASSIYFLRDGSPLHF.

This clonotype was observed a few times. Here the CDR3 DNA reads TGTGCCAGCACCGAGAGCCCAGGGGCGAAGCGAGGTGAGCAGTTCTTC. Its translation: CASTESPGAKRGEQFF. The V call is TRBV12-3 or TRBV12-4, the J call TRBJ2-1; weak D call: TRBD1 (6 bases). The V and J ends lost 7 bases and 9 bases respectively, with 25 bases between them. The CDR3 is made up of 16 amino acids.

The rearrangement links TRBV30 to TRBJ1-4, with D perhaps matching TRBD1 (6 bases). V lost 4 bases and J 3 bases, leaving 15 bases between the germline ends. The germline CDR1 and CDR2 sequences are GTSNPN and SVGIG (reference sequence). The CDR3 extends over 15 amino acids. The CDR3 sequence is CAWTPQQGPNEKLFF. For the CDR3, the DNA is TGTGCCTGGACTCCCCAACAGGGCCCTAATGAAAAACTGTTTTTT.

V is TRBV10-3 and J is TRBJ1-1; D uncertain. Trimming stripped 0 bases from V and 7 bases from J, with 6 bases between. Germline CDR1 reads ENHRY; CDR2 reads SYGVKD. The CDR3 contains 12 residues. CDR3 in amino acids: CAISESTNEAFF. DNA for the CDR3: TGTGCCATCAGTGAGTCAACAAATGAAGCTTTCTTT.

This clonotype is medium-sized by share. The CDR3 bases are TGTGCCACCGGGACTAGCGGGGGCACAGATACGCAGTATTTT. Its protein is CATGTSGGTDTQYF. The chain links TRBV19 to TRBJ2-3; 13 bases map to TRBD2. Germline V gene data show CDR1 as LNHDA and CDR2 as SQIVND (reference sequence). The CDR3 has 14 amino acids. V was clipped by 10 bases and J by 1 base; unmatched bases: 2.

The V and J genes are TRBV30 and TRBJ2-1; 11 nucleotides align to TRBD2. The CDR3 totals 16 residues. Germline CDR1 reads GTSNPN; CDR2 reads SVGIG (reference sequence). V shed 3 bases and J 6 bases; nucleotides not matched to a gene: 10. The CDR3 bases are TGTGCCTGGAGCGGATACCTTAGCGGGGGGGCCAATGAGCAGTTCTTC. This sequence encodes CAWSGYLSGGANEQFF. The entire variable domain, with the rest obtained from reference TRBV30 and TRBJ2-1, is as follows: SQTIHQWPATLVQPVGSPLSLECTVEGTSNPNLYWYRQAAGRGLQLLFYSVGIGQISSEVPQNLSASRPQDRQFILSSKKLLLSDSGFYLCAWSGYLSGGANEQFFGPGTRLTVL.